This entry lists 27 T cell receptor beta chains sequenced from one sample in a study of cytomegalovirus exposure and HLA in healthy donors. PCR was performed using 60 Vbeta and 13 Jbeta primers. The data were produced by immunoSEQ multiplex PCR, yet TCRdb's version contains in-frame clones alone and is incomplete. This table holds about 130,000 clones, around 80% found once. Input material: PBMCs. Every receptor here comes from a female donor in good health and CMV-seropositive.

This chain joins TRBV4-1 and TRBJ1-5; TRBD1 might be the D (5 bases). Germline CDR1 is MGHRA and CDR2 is YSYEKL. The CDR3 length is 17 residues. The ends were cut back, 0 bases at V and 4 bases at J, with 16 bases in the middle. This CDR3 reads CASSQDRVGGGNQPQHF. The CDR3, as DNA: TGCGCCAGCAGCCAAGATAGGGTGGGGGGTGGAAATCAGCCCCAGCATTTT.

V usage is TRBV5-1 and J usage is TRBJ2-2, with TRBD1 matching over 8 bases. The CDR3 spans 16 residues. Germline trimming cut 2 bases from V and 0 bases from J; bases unmatched to any gene: 3. From germline, CDR1 is SGHRS and CDR2 YFSETQ. This CDR3 reads CASSFRGLTNTGELFF. The CDR3 DNA sequence: TGCGCCAGCAGCTTCAGGGGGCTGACGAACACCGGGGAGCTGTTTTTT.

The rearrangement joins TRBV28 to TRBJ1-2; D uncertain. In germline, CDR1 is MDHEN, CDR2 SYDVKM. This CDR3 is built from 14 residues. Deletions cut 5 bases from V and 2 bases from J, with 12 bases between. The CDR3 bases are TGTGCCAGCAGTACCTTCAGGAAAAACTATGGCTACACCTTC. As protein: CASSTFRKNYGYTF.

The V gene is TRBV29-1, the J gene TRBJ2-4, with a possible D match to TRBD1 (6 bases). Germline CDR1 reads SQVTM; CDR2 reads ANQGSEA. The CDR3 is 13 amino acids. With 6 bases removed from V and 4 bases from J, the gap between germline ends came to 13 bases. The CDR3 DNA reads as TGCAGCGTGACGGGCCAGGGGAAAAACATTCAGTACTTC. This encodes CSVTGQGKNIQYF.

The rearrangement links TRBV14 to TRBJ1-6; D remains unclear. In germline, CDR1 is SGHDN, CDR2 FVKESK. The CDR3 extends over 13 amino acids. V was clipped by 2 bases and J by 9 bases, with 8 bases between them. CDR3 bases: TGTGCCAGCAGCCAAAACTTTATTTCACCCCTCCACTTT. It yields the protein CASSQNFISPLHF.

The chain is built from TRBV7-2 and TRBJ2-5; D gene unclear. V gave up 0 bases and J gave up 4 bases, with 6 bases separating them. Germline V gene lookup returns CDR1 SGHTA and CDR2 FQGNSA. CDR3 size: 13 residues. As DNA, the CDR3 is TGTGCCAGCAGCTTAGCAGTAGTAGAGACCCAGTACTTC. It encodes CASSLAVVETQYF. Supplemented by reference TRBV7-2 and TRBJ2-5, the full variable domain reads GAGVSQSPSNKVTEKGKDVELRCDPISGHTALYWYRQSLGQGLEFLIYFQGNSAPDKSGLPSDRFSAERTGGSVSTLTIQRTQQEDSAVYLCASSLAVVETQYFGPGTRLLVL.

Note on this clone: A read error may produce the germline difference seen at one junction end. V is TRBV5-5 and J is TRBJ1-2; 8 bases match TRBD1. This CDR3 comprises 12 residues. Germline CDR1 SGHKS, CDR2 YYEKEE (reference sequence). In nucleotides, the CDR3 is TGTGCCAGCAGCTTGTATCAGGGGGCGATCCTCTTC. Its translation: CASSLYQGAILF.

CDR3 sequence reads: CASSLRTSGSPGELFF. The CDR3 DNA reads TGTGCCAGCAGCTTACGGACTAGCGGGTCCCCCGGGGAGCTGTTTTTT. The chain joins TRBV11-2 to TRBJ2-2; 11 bases line up with TRBD2. Germline trimming cut 2 bases from V and 6 bases from J; bases unmatched to any gene: 5. Germline CDR1 SGHAT, CDR2 FQNNGV. The CDR3 totals 16 residues.

The chain carries TRBV28 and TRBJ1-1; possible D gene TRBD1, 6 bases. Per the germline V gene, CDR1 is MDHEN and CDR2 is SYDVKM. Trimming took 3 bases from V and 11 from J, leaving 22 bases between them. This CDR3 has 15 amino acids. This CDR3 is CASSLGGAGGFRAFF. The CDR3 region has the DNA TGTGCCAGCAGTTTGGGGGGGGCAGGCGGCTTTCGGGCTTTCTTT. Filled out from reference TRBV28 and TRBJ1-1, the complete variable domain reads DVKVTQSSRYLVKRTGEKVFLECVQDMDHENMFWYRQDPGLGLRLIYFSYDVKMKEKGDIPEGYSVSREKKERFSLILESASTNQTSMYLCASSLGGAGGFRAFFGQGTRLTVV.

Only one count was recorded for this clone. This chain joins TRBV27 and TRBJ1-3, with 11 bases that match TRBD1. The CDR3 length is 14 residues. CDR1 is MNHEY, CDR2 SMNVEV, per germline (reference sequence). With 8 bases clipped from V and 2 bases from J, the junction kept 2 bases outside the gene matches. The DNA for the CDR3 is TGTGCCAGCGGACAGGGGGCGACTGGAAACACCATATATTTT. Its protein is CASGQGATGNTIYF.

The V call is TRBV18, the J call TRBJ1-4; TRBD1 might be the D (5 bases). V shed 5 bases and J shed 4 bases, with 14 bases lying between them. CDR3 size: 15 residues. The V gene's germline CDR1 is KGHSH and CDR2 LQKENI. CDR3: CASSITTEVNEKLFF. The DNA for the CDR3 is TGTGCCAGCTCAATTACGACAGAGGTTAATGAAAAACTGTTTTTT.

The rearrangement joins TRBV7-9 to TRBJ2-1; 11 bases match TRBD2. V was pared by 5 bases and J by 4 bases, with 4 bases of the junction left unmatched. CDR1 SEHNR and CDR2 FQNEAQ come from the germline V gene (reference sequence). This CDR3 is 15 amino acids long. The CDR3 loop is CASSPGLAVYNEQFF. The DNA for the CDR3 is TGTGCCAGCAGCCCGGGACTAGCGGTTTACAATGAGCAGTTCTTC.

The chain combines TRBV6-5 with TRBJ2-5, with TRBD2 identical over 15 bases. This CDR3 is 15 amino acids long. The junction had 6 bases not matched to a gene; V was cut back by 8 bases and J by 5 bases. Germline CDR1 is MNHEY and CDR2 is SVGAGI. The CDR3 DNA reads TGTGCCAGCGGTGGACTAGCGGGGGGGGAGGAGACCCAGTACTTC. Translation gives CASGGLAGGEETQYF.

V usage is TRBV7-2 and J usage is TRBJ2-2, with 12 positions matching TRBD2. The CDR3 has 16 amino acids. Germline V CDR1 and CDR2: SGHTA, FQGNSA. J lost 5 bases, V lost 5 bases, and 6 bases had no gene match. The chain's CDR3 is CASSQLAGGKTGELFF. As DNA, the CDR3 is TGTGCCAGCAGCCAGCTAGCGGGAGGGAAGACCGGGGAGCTGTTTTTT.

This chain joins TRBV5-4 and TRBJ2-7, with TRBD1 as a possible D gene (6 bases). The V end lost 3 bases, the J end lost 5 bases, and 15 bases lay between the germline ends. Germline CDR1 reads SGHNT; CDR2 reads YYREEE (reference sequence). CDR3 length equals 14 residues. The CDR3 reads CASSYPGSGDEQYF. In DNA form, the CDR3 reads TGTGCCAGCAGCTACCCTGGATCAGGGGACGAGCAGTACTTC.

V and J are TRBV30 and TRBJ1-2, with D perhaps matching TRBD1 (6 bases). This CDR3 is built from 14 residues. V was trimmed by 0 bases and J by 7 bases, leaving 15 bases between them. The germline CDR1 and CDR2 sequences are GTSNPN and SVGIG (reference sequence). The CDR3 coding sequence is TGTGCCTGGAGTGTACAAGGGGGGGGTGTTGGCTACACCTTC. Translated: CAWSVQGGGVGYTF.

This clone was recorded a few times. The chain recombines TRBV6-1 with TRBJ1-5, with TRBD1 as a possible D gene (6 bases). Germline V lookup: CDR1 MNHNS, CDR2 SASEGT. The CDR3 loop spans 16 amino acids. V lost 0 bases and J lost 4, with 13 bases in between. This CDR3 reads CASSEAATGSNQPQHF. The CDR3 bases are TGTGCCAGCAGTGAAGCGGCGACAGGTTCTAATCAGCCCCAGCATTTT.

The chain carries TRBV10-1 and TRBJ2-3, with 7 bases identical to TRBD2. The CDR3 sequence is 14 residues long. The germline gives CDR1 WNHNN, CDR2 SYGVQD (reference sequence). The V and J ends lost 4 bases and 3 bases, in that order; junction bases with no gene match: 4. The CDR3 DNA reads TGCGCCAGCAGTGGCGTGGGGGGGACAGATACGCAGTATTTT. This codes for CASSGVGGTDTQYF.

This clone occurred a few times. The chain employs TRBV6-6 and TRBJ2-4; TRBD1 is a possible D gene (7 bases). The CDR3 totals 16 residues. Trimming removed 2 bases from V and 1 base from J, with 12 bases in between. CDR1 and CDR2 (germline): MNHNY, SVGAGI (reference sequence). The CDR3 is CASSYVTGRAKNIQYF. CDR3 DNA: TGTGCCAGCAGTTACGTGACAGGGAGGGCCAAAAACATTCAGTACTTC.

The V and J genes are TRBV6-5 and TRBJ1-1, with 8 bases lining up with TRBD1. Germline V gene sequence: CDR1 MNHEY, CDR2 SVGAGI. This CDR3 has 14 residues. V was clipped by 6 bases and J by 1 base; unmatched bases: 4. CDR3 sequence (DNA): TGTGCCAGCAGCCAGACAGGGGAGAACACTGAAGCTTTCTTT. Protein product: CASSQTGENTEAFF.

V usage is TRBV19 and J usage is TRBJ2-2, with D possibly matching TRBD2 (6 bases). This CDR3 region has 14 residues. Germline CDR1 LNHDA, CDR2 SQIVND (reference sequence). Trimming pared 6 bases from V and 1 base from J, leaving 9 bases between. The CDR3 nucleotides are TGTGCCAGTAGGGGGACTTGGAACACCGGGGAGCTGTTTTTT. Amino acids: CASRGTWNTGELFF.

This clone is a singleton in its sample. The chain joins TRBV30 to TRBJ2-1; TRBD2 matches 12 bases. Trimming at V came to 5 bases and at J to 5 bases, leaving 7 bases not matched to a gene. From germline, CDR1 is GTSNPN and CDR2 SVGIG (reference sequence). The CDR3 runs to 15 residues. CDR3 coding DNA: TGTGCCTGGTCTAGCGGGAGGGCCCGTCACAATGAGCAGTTCTTC. The encoded protein is CAWSSGRARHNEQFF.

The V and J genes are TRBV7-2 and TRBJ2-5; D not resolved. The CDR3 runs to 13 residues. V was clipped by 3 bases and J by 5 bases, with 10 bases between them. CDR1 and CDR2 from the germline V gene are SGHTA and FQGNSA. CDR3 loop: CASSFHGRETQYF. The CDR3 nucleotides read TGTGCCAGCAGCTTTCACGGTCGGGAGACCCAGTACTTC. Variable domain in full (rest from reference TRBV7-2 and TRBJ2-5): GAGVSQSPSNKVTEKGKDVELRCDPISGHTALYWYRQSLGQGLEFLIYFQGNSAPDKSGLPSDRFSAERTGGSVSTLTIQRTQQEDSAVYLCASSFHGRETQYFGPGTRLLVL.

The chain carries TRBV4-1 and TRBJ2-2; TRBD2 matches 7 bases. From germline, CDR1 is MGHRA and CDR2 YSYEKL. V shed 4 bases, J shed 3 bases, and the junction held 14 bases outside the gene matches. The CDR3 sequence is 18 residues long. In DNA form, the CDR3 reads TGCGCCAGCAGCCCCGCGACTCTAGCGGCAATTTACACCGGGGAGCTGTTTTTT. Its translation is CASSPATLAAIYTGELFF.

This clone was detected once. Other DNA sequences within the sample encode an identical CDR3. The V call is TRBV6-5, the J call TRBJ1-5, with D perhaps matching TRBD1 (6 bases). The ends were cut back, 8 bases at V and 6 bases at J, with 14 bases in the middle. The CDR3 consists of 13 residues. From germline, CDR1 is MNHEY and CDR2 SVGAGI. The DNA for the CDR3 is TGTGCCAGCTCCCACAGGGAGGGTCAGCCCCAGCATTTT. Translating it yields CASSHREGQPQHF.

The V call is TRBV7-3, the J call TRBJ2-5, with 8 positions matching TRBD2. Germline-derived CDR1 and CDR2 are SGHTA and FQGTGA. V was clipped by 2 bases and J by 4 bases; unmatched bases: 3. The CDR3 has 14 amino acids. In nucleotides, the CDR3 is TGTGCCAGCAGCTTATTTGCGGGGGGAGAGACCCAGTACTTC. It yields the protein CASSLFAGGETQYF.

The chain recombines TRBV7-2 with TRBJ1-2, with TRBD1 matching 12 bases. V trimming: 1 base; J trimming: 4 bases; junction bases outside the gene matches: 4. This CDR3 contains 16 residues. CDR1 SGHTA and CDR2 FQGNSA come from the germline V gene. The CDR3 bases are TGTGCCAGCAGCTTAGATGGGACAGGGGGCTCCTATGGCTACACCTTC. Translation: CASSLDGTGGSYGYTF.